The entry below describes one T cell receptor (beta chain). A read error may produce the germline difference seen at one junction end. The data stem from a study of cytomegalovirus exposure and HLA in healthy donors. The PCR used 60 Vbeta and 13 Jbeta primers. Here immunoSEQ multiplex PCR was the method, and the copy in TCRdb shows in-frame clones only, minus some. This table holds roughly 150,000 clones, about 81% found once. Sequencing used PBMCs. The TCR was taken from a woman aged 18-29 years in good health and CMV-seronegative.

CDR3 sequence: CSSSLRRGRLGNQPQHF. DNA of the CDR3: TGTTCCAGCAGCTTAAGGAGGGGAAGGTTGGGCAATCAGCCCCAGCATTTT. This sequence joins TRBV7-9 and TRBJ1-5; maybe TRBD1 (5 bases). The length of the CDR3 is 17 residues. Germline V gives CDR1 SEHNR, CDR2 FQNEAQ (reference sequence).